This T cell receptor beta chain was sequenced in a study of Graves' ophthalmopathy and Graves' hyperthyroidism. Overall study context: Peripheral blood collection took place at initial diagnosis, before any treatment.

General observations from the study: Thyroid clonotypes that were expanded above 0.001 frequency mostly also appeared in blood.

Details on this clonotype: Its antigen is currently unknown.

Amplification from RNA transcripts yielded the TCR beta CDR3 regions. The first round was an RT-PCR with HTBI primers, and the second round was a multiplex PCR. TCRdb ran MiXCR on the multiplex PCR reads and lists one entry per CDR3 protein. This sample has 650,000 to 900,000 distinct CDR3 sequences; roughly 40% occur once, and the top ten carry about 40%. Presentation of ophthalmopathy in the donors involved moderate-to-severe activity, CAS ≥3, NOSPECS ≥4 and a duration under 3 months. Clinical symptoms, serum thyroxine, TRAb, thyroid ultrasound and orbital computed tomography formed the basis of diagnosis. This CDR3 region has 16 residues. The ends were cut back, 2 bases at V and 0 bases at J, with 11 bases in the middle. Germline CDR1 reads SNHLY; CDR2 reads FYNNEI.

The sequenced material came from peripheral blood. The sequence was collected from an adult man with Graves' ophthalmopathy. J is TRBJ1-3 and V is TRBV2; D call uncertain. In DNA form, the CDR3 reads TGTGCCAGCAGTGAAATTGGGCAGGCCTCTGGAAACACCATATATTTT. Amino acids: CASSEIGQASGNTIYF.